The 27 T cell receptor beta chains presented below share a single source sample, sequenced in a study of shared clonotypes between healthy human individuals. The naive CD8 population came from CD45RO-negative cells selected for CCR7, without terminally differentiated effector memory CD45RA+ cells. Generated by immunoSEQ multiplex PCR, the TCRdb table keeps only in-frame clones and is missing some. This repertoire shows roughly 2,000,000 clones, approximately 94% found once; its top ten account for 0.9% to 1.5%. The specimen was naive CD8+ T cells sorted from blood. The source of these receptors is a man between 18 and 29 years old in good health.

This clone was recorded once. J is TRBJ2-1 and V is TRBV27; 9 positions agree with TRBD2. This CDR3 is 14 amino acids long. Germline-derived CDR1 and CDR2 are MNHEY and SMNVEV (reference sequence). The J segment lost 10 bases and the V segment lost 4 bases, leaving 8 bases of the junction unmatched. Here the CDR3 reads CASSSGGGAEEQFF. Written as DNA, the CDR3 is TGTGCCAGCAGTTCCGGCGGGGGGGCAGAAGAGCAGTTCTTC.

The CDR3 bases are TGCGCCAGCAGCCCGGGGAGGGGCATTGGGGACACTGAAGCTTTCTTT. It specifies CASSPGRGIGDTEAFF. The chain combines TRBV4-1 with TRBJ1-1, with D possibly matching TRBD1 (5 bases). V was pared by 4 bases and J by 3 bases, with 18 bases between. CDR3 length: 16 amino acids. CDR1 and CDR2 from the germline V gene are MGHRA and YSYEKL.

The chain is built from TRBV2 and TRBJ1-6; weak D call: TRBD1 (5 bases). The CDR3 contains 13 residues. Trimming shortened V by 8 bases and J by 6 bases, and 11 bases separated the two germline ends. Germline-derived CDR1 and CDR2 are SNHLY and FYNNEI. Here the CDR3 reads CASVWQGNSPLHF. In DNA form, the CDR3 reads TGTGCCAGCGTGTGGCAGGGTAATTCACCCCTCCACTTT.

This clone was seen once. V usage is TRBV15 and J usage is TRBJ2-7, with a tentative D call TRBD1 (5 bases). The germline gives CDR1 LNHNV, CDR2 YYDKDF (reference sequence). Trimming took off 5 bases at V and 0 bases at J, with 11 bases between the two ends. This CDR3 is 14 amino acids long. The DNA for the CDR3 is TGTGCCACCAGCCCGGACATTGGCTCCTACGAGCAGTACTTC. This sequence encodes CATSPDIGSYEQYF.

J is TRBJ2-2 and V is TRBV27; no clear D. CDR1 is MNHEY, CDR2 SMNVEV, per germline (reference sequence). CDR3 length: 13 residues. Trimming stripped 3 bases from V and 3 bases from J, with 5 bases between. CDR3: CASSFPDTGELFF. The CDR3 nucleotides read TGTGCCAGCAGTTTCCCGGACACCGGGGAGCTGTTTTTT.

The chain uses TRBV7-6 and TRBJ1-2; D gene unclear. The CDR3 is 15 amino acids. V was shortened by 5 bases and J by 8 bases, with 21 bases between the two germline ends. Germline lookup yields CDR1 SGHVS and CDR2 FNYEAQ. DNA of the CDR3: TGTGCCAGCAGCCCCGGTATCGGAACCTTAACCGGCTACACCTTC. Its translation: CASSPGIGTLTGYTF.

The chain employs TRBV15 and TRBJ2-4; 10 bases fit TRBD2. This CDR3 is built from 18 residues. The junction had 8 bases not matched to a gene; V was cut back by 0 bases and J by 3 bases. CDR1 is LNHNV, CDR2 YYDKDF, per germline (reference sequence). The CDR3 is CATSRDSLAGEGKNIQYF. In DNA form, the CDR3 reads TGTGCCACCAGCAGAGATTCCCTAGCGGGAGAGGGCAAAAACATTCAGTACTTC.

The chain joins TRBV5-4 to TRBJ1-5, with D unresolved. In germline, CDR1 is SGHNT, CDR2 YYREEE (reference sequence). This CDR3 contains 18 residues. V lost 4 bases and J lost 0, with 20 bases in between. In nucleotides, the CDR3 is TGTGCCAGCAGCCTTTGGGCTCCCACGGGGTATAGCAATCAGCCCCAGCATTTT. The encoded protein is CASSLWAPTGYSNQPQHF.

The chain recombines TRBV27 with TRBJ2-5, with 10 bases fitting TRBD2. This CDR3 has 16 amino acids. V gave up 4 bases and J gave up 0 bases; unmatched junction bases: 5. Germline CDR1 MNHEY, CDR2 SMNVEV (reference sequence). CDR3 residues: CASSYNSGRYQETQYF. The CDR3 nucleotides read TGTGCCAGCAGTTATAATAGCGGGAGGTACCAAGAGACCCAGTACTTC.

This clone was seen just once. The sample holds other DNA sequences that translate to the same CDR3. The CDR3 sequence is CASSLGGSHQPQHF. The CDR3 region has the DNA TGTGCCAGCAGCTTAGGAGGGTCCCATCAGCCCCAGCATTTT. This chain joins TRBV7-9 and TRBJ1-5; no firm D call. The germline V and J ends were trimmed by 1 base and 5 bases, with 9 bases remaining between them. CDR3 length equals 14 residues. In germline, CDR1 is SEHNR, CDR2 FQNEAQ (reference sequence). Full variable domain (outside the CDR3, taken from reference TRBV7-9 and TRBJ1-5): DTGVSQNPRHKITKRGQNVTFRCDPISEHNRLYWYRQTLGQGPEFLTYFQNEAQLEKSRLLSDRFSAERPKGSFSTLEIQRTEQGDSAMYLCASSLGGSHQPQHFGDGTRLSIL.

The chain is built from TRBV2 and TRBJ2-3, with 9 bases that match TRBD2. The J segment lost 2 bases and the V segment lost 9 bases, leaving 18 bases of the junction unmatched. There are 18 residues in the CDR3. Germline CDR1 SNHLY, CDR2 FYNNEI. CDR3 amino acids: CASRYPDSGGPYTDTQYF. The CDR3, as DNA: TGTGCCAGTCGTTACCCAGACAGCGGGGGGCCCTACACAGATACGCAGTATTTT.

The V call is TRBV9, the J call TRBJ2-7; D perhaps matches TRBD1 (6 bases). This CDR3 has 14 residues. CDR1 and CDR2 (germline): SGDLS, YYNGEE. V lost 1 base to trimming and J lost 5 bases, with 13 bases between them. CDR3 region: CASSVSQGSHEQYF. The CDR3 coding sequence is TGTGCCAGCAGCGTATCACAGGGAAGCCACGAGCAGTACTTC.

This chain uses TRBV7-2 with TRBJ1-1; D gene ambiguous. V gave up 5 bases and J gave up 1 base, with 11 bases separating them. From germline, CDR1 is SGHTA and CDR2 FQGNSA. CDR3 length equals 14 residues. CDR3 amino acids: CASSPSAANTEAFF. CDR3 coding DNA: TGTGCCAGCAGCCCTTCGGCTGCGAACACTGAAGCTTTCTTT.

The V and J genes are TRBV10-3 and TRBJ2-2, with 8 bases lining up with TRBD1. The CDR3 runs 16 residues. Germline loops: CDR1 ENHRY, CDR2 SYGVKD. V dropped 6 bases and J dropped 0; count of bases not matched to a gene: 6. CDR3 DNA sequence: TGTGCCATCAGCTCCCCGGGACAGGCGAACACCGGGGAGCTGTTTTTT. Translating it yields CAISSPGQANTGELFF.

The J gene is TRBJ1-4, the V gene TRBV12-1; no check of the table's D call, TRBD1, against the DNA was made. TRBV12-1 is assigned pseudogene status. The CDR3 contains 15 residues. CDR3 loop: CASSSSTGVHEKLFF. CDR3 sequence (DNA): TGTGCCAGCAGCTCGTCGACAGGGGTTCATGAAAAACTGTTTTTT.

The genes are TRBV15 and TRBJ1-2; D remains unclear. This CDR3 is 16 amino acids long. Trimming cost V 4 bases and J 8 bases, with 23 bases left between them. Germline CDR1 and CDR2: LNHNV and YYDKDF (reference sequence). The CDR3 DNA is TGTGCCACCAGCAACCCTCAGGTCGGCGAATTAGGCGGCTACACCTTC. Translating it yields CATSNPQVGELGGYTF.

This sequence joins TRBV11-1 and TRBJ1-2; D is uncertain. There are 16 residues in the CDR3. Germline V lookup: CDR1 SGHAT, CDR2 FQDESV (reference sequence). V lost 0 bases, J lost 0 bases, and 11 bases lay in between. The CDR3 nucleotides are TGTGCCAGCAGCTTAGCAGTTCCAGAGACTAACTATGGCTACACCTTC. Translation: CASSLAVPETNYGYTF.

This clone was seen more than once but under ten times. This chain joins TRBV27 and TRBJ1-2; no clear D gene. CDR1 is MNHEY, CDR2 SMNVEV, per germline (reference sequence). The V gene lost 5 bases and the J gene lost 5 bases, with 12 bases spanning the gap. CDR3 length equals 13 residues. This chain's CDR3 is CASSQRPTYGYTF. In nucleotides, the CDR3 is TGTGCCAGCAGTCAGCGACCAACGTATGGCTACACCTTC.

The rearrangement links TRBV20-1 to TRBJ2-7, with D unresolved. The CDR3 loop spans 11 amino acids. V was cut by 0 bases and J by 6 bases, with 6 bases left in between. Germline CDR1 and CDR2: DFQATT and SNEGSKA (reference sequence). CDR3 sequence (DNA): TGCAGTGCTAGAGAGGGGTTCGAGCAGTACTTC. It is translated as CSAREGFEQYF.

The chain recombines TRBV9 with TRBJ2-7; unclear D gene. Germline V gene data show CDR1 as SGDLS and CDR2 as YYNGEE. The CDR3 is 14 residues long. The V gene lost 4 bases and the J gene lost 1 base, with 12 bases spanning the gap. The CDR3, as DNA: TGTGCCAGCAGCCAGGAATGGTGGTCCTACGAGCAGTACTTC. It codes for CASSQEWWSYEQYF.

Comments on this clone: A much larger clone differs by one base, so this may be a read error. In the same sample, other DNA sequences code for this CDR3. The chain recombines TRBV5-6 with TRBJ2-7; D is uncertain. The V gene lost 2 bases and the J gene lost 4 bases, with 4 bases spanning the gap. Germline V gene sequence: CDR1 SGHDT, CDR2 YYEEEE. The CDR3 length is 11 residues. Here the CDR3 DNA reads TGTGCCAGCAGCTTAGGATACGAGCAGTACTTC. Amino acid sequence: CASSLGYEQYF.

The rearrangement uses TRBV7-9 and TRBJ1-1; D is uncertain. Germline V CDR1 and CDR2: SEHNR, FQNEAQ (reference sequence). V lost 4 bases and J 3 bases, leaving 9 bases between the germline ends. The CDR3 contains 13 residues. CDR3: CASSSTEYTEAFF. For the CDR3, the DNA is TGTGCCAGCAGCTCAACGGAGTACACTGAAGCTTTCTTT.

The chain is built from TRBV4-2 and TRBJ2-2; 9 bases line up with TRBD2. The trim removed 0 bases at V and 3 bases at J, leaving 2 bases unmatched. The CDR3 runs 16 residues. In germline, CDR1 is LGHNA, CDR2 YNFKEQ. Here the CDR3 reads CASSQELAGDTGELFF. For the CDR3, the DNA is TGTGCCAGCAGCCAAGAACTAGCGGGTGACACCGGGGAGCTGTTTTTT.

A note on this clone: The sample holds other DNA sequences that translate to the same CDR3. The V gene is TRBV19, the J gene TRBJ2-3; D possibly matches TRBD1 or TRBD2 (5 bases each). CDR3 size: 15 residues. V lost 1 base to trimming and J lost 0 bases, with 8 bases between them. Germline V gene lookup returns CDR1 LNHDA and CDR2 SQIVND (reference sequence). Here the CDR3 DNA reads TGTGCCAGTAGTATAGTGGGGGACAGCACAGATACGCAGTATTTT. Translation gives CASSIVGDSTDTQYF.

The rearrangement uses TRBV27 and TRBJ2-7; perhaps TRBD1 as D (6 bases). The V end was cut by 2 bases, the J end by 5 bases, with 13 bases between. The V gene's germline CDR1 is MNHEY and CDR2 SMNVEV (reference sequence). This CDR3 comprises 14 residues. The CDR3 is CASSLVGAVHEQYF. The CDR3 coding sequence is TGTGCCAGCAGTTTAGTGGGGGCGGTCCACGAGCAGTACTTC.

The V call is TRBV5-1, the J call TRBJ1-1; 8 bases agree with TRBD1. The length of the CDR3 is 17 residues. Trimming cost V 4 bases and J 1 base; bases outside gene matches: 12. Germline CDR1 reads SGHRS; CDR2 reads YFSETQ. The DNA of the CDR3 is TGCGCCAGCAGCGGATACAGGGGGAGGTCCGGGAACACTGAAGCTTTCTTT. This gives the protein CASSGYRGRSGNTEAFF.

The chain links TRBV11-2 to TRBJ2-4; TRBD2 is a possible D gene (6 bases). Germline CDR1 reads SGHAT; CDR2 reads FQNNGV. This CDR3 spans 16 amino acids. V was pared by 5 bases and J by 2 bases, with 16 bases between. The CDR3 reads CASSGWWGEPKNIQYF. The DNA for the CDR3 is TGTGCCAGCAGCGGCTGGTGGGGGGAACCCAAAAACATTCAGTACTTC.